Listed below are T cell receptor beta chains from one sample, sequenced in a study of blood T cell repertoires in COVID-19. The table came from immunoSEQ multiplex PCR; TCRdb's copy has only in-frame clones and leaves some out. Altogether roughly 260,000 clones are present, more than 70% being singletons, with the ten largest covering around 2.5%. The sample consisted of peripheral blood. All receptors derive from a woman between 45 and 65 years old with acute or convalescent COVID-19. Both conserved end residues are part of each CDR3. The D gene is left open where the match is weak. The listing skips clone size in some rows; elsewhere it reads once, few, many or a size class.

J gene,clone size,V gene,D gene,CDR3 DNA,CDR3 protein
TRBJ2-1,NA,TRBV7-9,TRBD1,TGTGCCAGCAGCCGGTCTGGACAGGGCTACAATGAGCAGTTCTTC,CASSRSGQGYNEQFF
TRBJ1-4,NA,TRBV27,NA,TGTGCCAGCAAAAACTGGAGACAGAAGAATGAAAAACTGTTTTTT,CASKNWRQKNEKLFF
TRBJ2-1,NA,TRBV7-2,TRBD2,TGTGCCAGCAGCTTAGCTATTAGCGGGGTATACAATGAGCAGTTCTTC,CASSLAISGVYNEQFF
TRBJ1-1,NA,TRBV5-1,NA,TGCGCCAGCAGCTTGGAGGACAGATACACTGAAGCTTTCTTT,CASSLEDRYTEAFF
TRBJ1-2,NA,TRBV2,TRBD1,TGTGCCAGCACCCCGGTGACAGGGAAGGATGGCTACACCTTC,CASTPVTGKDGYTF
TRBJ2-3,NA,TRBV19,TRBD2,TGTGCCAATAGTAATCTAGCGGGAGCTGCAGATACGCAGTATTTT,CANSNLAGAADTQYF
TRBJ1-3,once,TRBV4-1,NA,TGCGCCAGCAGCCAAGCCGGTCCTGGAAACACCATATATTTT,CASSQAGPGNTIYF
TRBJ1-2,once,TRBV6-1,NA,TGTGCCAGCAGTGAACAAAATAACTATGGCTACACCTTC,CASSEQNNYGYTF
TRBJ2-2,NA,TRBV6-4,NA,TGTGCCAGCAGTGCAGCGAACACCGGGGAGCTGTTTTTT,CASSAANTGELFF
TRBJ1-2,NA,TRBV6-5,TRBD1,TGTGCCAGCAGCATGGACAGGGGGCATAGCTACACCTTC,CASSMDRGHSYTF
TRBJ1-1,NA,TRBV19,TRBD1,TGTGCCAGTAGTCCCGACAGGGTAGACACTGAAGCTTTCTTT,CASSPDRVDTEAFF
TRBJ2-7,NA,TRBV6-5,TRBD1,TGTGCCAGCAGTAGACAGGGCTACGAGCAGTACTTC,CASSRQGYEQYF
TRBJ1-3,NA,TRBV3-1/TRBV3-2,NA,TGTGCCAGCAGCAGACAGGGAAACACCATATATTTT,CASSRQGNTIYF
TRBJ2-7,NA,TRBV6-2/TRBV6-3,NA,TGTGCCAGCAGTGGAGGGCCCTGGTATGAGCAGTACTTC,CASSGGPWYEQYF
TRBJ2-1,NA,TRBV11-2,TRBD2,TGTGCCAGCAGCTCCAGACTAGCGGGCAGGGACAATGAGCAGTTCTTC,CASSSRLAGRDNEQFF
TRBJ1-2,NA,TRBV20-1,TRBD1,TGCAGTGCTAGTCAGGGGGACTATGGCTACACCTTC,CSASQGDYGYTF
TRBJ1-5,NA,TRBV2,TRBD1,TGTGCCAGCAGTGAAAGGACAGGACGTTATAGCAATCAGCCCCAGCATTTT,CASSERTGRYSNQPQHF
TRBJ1-5,NA,TRBV10-3,NA,TGTGCCATCAGTGAGACAGTGACCTATAGCAATCAGCCCCAGCATTTT,CAISETVTYSNQPQHF
TRBJ2-3,NA,TRBV24-1,TRBD1,TGTGCCACCAGTGATTTAGGACAGGGGTTAACAGATACGCAGTATTTT,CATSDLGQGLTDTQYF
TRBJ2-2,NA,TRBV20-1,NA,TGCAGTGCTAGAGATCGCGGGGAGCTGTTTTTT,CSARDRGELFF
TRBJ2-7,once,TRBV30,TRBD1,TGTGCCTGGCGCGGACAGGGAGTGGGCGAGCAGTACTTC,CAWRGQGVGEQYF
TRBJ2-7,NA,TRBV7-3,TRBD1,TGTGCCAGCAGCTTAGTCCCCGGACAGGGAGGCGAGCAGTACTTC,CASSLVPGQGGEQYF
TRBJ2-3,NA,TRBV28,TRBD1,TGTGCCAGCAGTTCCCCCCCGGGACAGGGGGCAGGAGATACGCAGTATTTT,CASSSPPGQGAGDTQYF
TRBJ2-5,NA,TRBV18,NA,TGTGCCAGCACCCGGGACATAAGGAGGGAGACCCAGTACTTC,CASTRDIRRETQYF
TRBJ1-4,NA,TRBV19,NA,TGTGCCAGTAGTCACTTAGCTGCAAAGAATGAAAAACTGTTTTTT,CASSHLAAKNEKLFF
TRBJ1-4,NA,TRBV27,NA,TGTGCCAGCAGTGGACAGAACTATGAAAAACTGTTTTTT,CASSGQNYEKLFF
TRBJ2-3,NA,TRBV6-5,TRBD2,TGTGCCAGCAGTACCTATAGCGGGAGGACAGATACGCAGTATTTT,CASSTYSGRTDTQYF
TRBJ1-4,NA,TRBV7-2,NA,TGTGCCAGCAGCTGGGGCAGGACTAATGAAAAACTGTTTTTT,CASSWGRTNEKLFF
TRBJ1-1,NA,TRBV28,TRBD1,TGTGCCAGCAGTTCCCCAGGGGGCGCATCGGACACTGAAGCTTTCTTT,CASSSPGGASDTEAFF
TRBJ1-1,NA,TRBV4-1,TRBD1,TGCGCCAGCAGCCAAGTCCGCTCTGAAAGGGGGCGTTTAATGAACACTGAAGCTTTCTTT,CASSQVRSERGRLMNTEAFF
TRBJ2-7,once,TRBV2,NA,TGTGCCAGCAGGGGCGTCTCCTACGAGCAGTACTTC,CASRGVSYEQYF
TRBJ2-2,once,TRBV6-2/TRBV6-3,NA,TGTGCCAGCAGTAACCAGCAGGAGAACACCGGGGAGCTGTTTTTT,CASSNQQENTGELFF
TRBJ1-6,NA,TRBV19,NA,TGTGTCGCAGAGGGAAGCTCCTATAATTCACCCCTCCACTTT,CVAEGSSYNSPLHF
TRBJ2-1,NA,TRBV7-9,NA,TGTGCCAGCAGCTTCCGCCTACTAGGTGAGCAGTTCTTC,CASSFRLLGEQFF
TRBJ2-7,NA,TRBV27,NA,TGTGCCAGCTATAGCAGGGATCTACGCGAGCAGTACTTC,CASYSRDLREQYF
TRBJ1-6,NA,TRBV27,NA,TGTGCCAGTACGTCCAGGGTCGATTATAATTCACCCCTCCACTTT,CASTSRVDYNSPLHF
TRBJ2-7,NA,TRBV5-8,NA,TGTGCCAGCAGCTTGTATTACGAGCAGTACTTC,CASSLYYEQYF
TRBJ2-7,NA,TRBV18,TRBD1,TGTGCCAGCTCACCACTCCTGACAGGGGACGAGCAGTACTTC,CASSPLLTGDEQYF
TRBJ2-3,NA,TRBV5-1,TRBD2,TGCGCCAGCAGCTTGGGCGCGGGAGGGCCCACAGATACGCAGTATTTT,CASSLGAGGPTDTQYF
TRBJ1-4,NA,TRBV7-6,NA,TGTGCCAGCAGCTTAGCGCGGGGCGGAGTGAATGAAAAACTGTTTTTT,CASSLARGGVNEKLFF
TRBJ1-2,NA,TRBV29-1,NA,TGCAGCGTAGAGCCTCCTACCCCGAGGTATGGCTACACCTTC,CSVEPPTPRYGYTF
TRBJ1-4,NA,TRBV7-8,NA,TGTGCCAGCAGCTTAGTGGCAGATGAAAAACTGTTTTTT,CASSLVADEKLFF
TRBJ1-1,few,TRBV19,NA,TGTGCCAGTAACGGTTGGGGGCCGGGACAACCCCCTTCAGCTTTCTTT,CASNGWGPGQPPSAFF
TRBJ1-3,NA,TRBV6-6,TRBD1,TGTGCCAGCAGTCCCAGGGGACAGGGAGGTTCTGGAAACACCATATATTTT,CASSPRGQGGSGNTIYF